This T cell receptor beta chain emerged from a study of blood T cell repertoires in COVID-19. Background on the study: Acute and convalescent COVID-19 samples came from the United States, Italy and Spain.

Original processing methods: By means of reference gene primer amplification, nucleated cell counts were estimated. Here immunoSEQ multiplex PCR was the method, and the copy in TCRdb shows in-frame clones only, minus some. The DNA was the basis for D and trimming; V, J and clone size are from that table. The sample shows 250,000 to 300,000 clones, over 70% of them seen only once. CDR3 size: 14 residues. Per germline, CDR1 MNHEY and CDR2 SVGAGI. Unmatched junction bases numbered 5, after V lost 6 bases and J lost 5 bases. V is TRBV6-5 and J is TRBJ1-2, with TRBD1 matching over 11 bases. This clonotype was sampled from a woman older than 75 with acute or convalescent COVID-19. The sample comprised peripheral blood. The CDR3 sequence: CASSPGQGVYGYTF. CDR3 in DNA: TGTGCCAGCAGCCCGGGACAGGGGGTTTATGGCTACACCTTC.